These 19 T cell receptor beta chains were all obtained from the same sample, sequenced in a study of T cell responses to AZD1222 COVID-19 vaccine. Method: immunoSEQ multiplex PCR; TCRdb's copy keeps in-frame clones and lacks some. The sample shows about 160,000 clones, about nine tenths of them seen only once. The source was peripheral blood, collected on day 0 of AZD1222 vaccination. The receptor set was obtained from an adult in good health.

The chain employs TRBV25-1 and TRBJ1-4; TRBD1 might be the D (6 bases). From germline, CDR1 is MGHDK and CDR2 SYGVNS. The CDR3 totals 15 residues. V lost 7 bases and J lost 8, with 20 bases in between. The CDR3 DNA reads as TGTGCCAGCACCACTAAAACAGGGACGGGAGAAAAACTGTTTTTT. It yields the protein CASTTKTGTGEKLFF.

The CDR3: CASSRRLAGLYEQYF. As DNA, the CDR3 is TGTGCCAGCAGTCGAAGACTAGCGGGACTCTACGAGCAGTACTTC. The chain recombines TRBV28 with TRBJ2-7, with 11 bases fitting TRBD2. This CDR3 is 15 amino acids long. J gave up 3 bases and V 5 bases, and 6 bases lay outside the gene matches. Looked up from germline, CDR1 is MDHEN and CDR2 is SYDVKM.

Only a few counts were recorded for this clone. The chain couples TRBV9 to TRBJ2-4; 9 nucleotides line up with TRBD1. V lost 4 bases and J lost 0; bases outside the gene matches: 2. Germline CDR1 reads SGDLS; CDR2 reads YYNGEE. This CDR3 contains 15 residues. CDR3 bases: TGTGCCAGCAGCCTGACAGGGGGAGCCAAAAACATTCAGTACTTC. It encodes CASSLTGGAKNIQYF.

The J gene is TRBJ2-7, the V gene TRBV27, with TRBD2 as a possible D gene (6 bases). This CDR3 contains 17 residues. Germline V gene data show CDR1 as MNHEY and CDR2 as SMNVEV (reference sequence). V lost 6 bases and J lost 0, with 21 bases in between. The CDR3 bases are TGTGCCAGCAGCCCACGGTTTCCTAGCGCGAGCTCCTACGAGCAGTACTTC. Protein: CASSPRFPSASSYEQYF.

V is TRBV5-4 and J is TRBJ2-7, with 10 bases matching TRBD1. CDR3 length: 13 amino acids. V dropped 3 bases and J dropped 9; count of bases not matched to a gene: 6. CDR1 is SGHNT, CDR2 YYREEE, per germline (reference sequence). The CDR3 nucleotides read TGTGCCAGCAGCTCGGGACAGGGGACTACGCAGTACTTC. Encoded protein: CASSSGQGTTQYF.

The count of this clone is one. This chain joins TRBV7-2 and TRBJ2-3; perhaps TRBD2 as D (5 bases). Germline-derived CDR1 and CDR2 are SGHTA and FQGNSA. Trimming left V 4 bases short and J 1 base short, with 15 bases between. The CDR3 length is 16 residues. CDR3 DNA: TGTGCCAGCAGCTCCCCGCGGAGGAGCGGCACAGATACGCAGTATTTT. This sequence encodes CASSSPRRSGTDTQYF.

The V call is TRBV7-2, the J call TRBJ2-7; D remains ambiguous. CDR3 length equals 13 residues. CDR1 SGHTA and CDR2 FQGNSA come from the germline V gene. Between the trimmed V and J ends, which lost 0 bases and 5 bases, there was a span of 8 bases. The CDR3 region is CASSLAFIDEQYF. DNA of the CDR3: TGTGCCAGCAGCTTAGCATTTATCGACGAGCAGTACTTC.

The chain is built from TRBV4-2 and TRBJ2-1, with 12 bases fitting TRBD1. V lost 0 bases to trimming and J lost 14 bases; unmatched junction nucleotides: 8. Germline V gene lookup returns CDR1 LGHNA and CDR2 YNFKEQ. The CDR3 is 15 residues long. CDR3 residues: CASSQDGTGGSREFF. CDR3 nucleotides: TGTGCCAGCAGCCAAGACGGGACAGGGGGCTCGAGGGAGTTCTTC.

The chain joins TRBV28 to TRBJ2-7, with 8 bases aligning to TRBD1. Trimming at V came to 4 bases and at J to 5 bases, leaving 7 bases not matched to a gene. There are 14 residues in the CDR3. Per germline, CDR1 MDHEN and CDR2 SYDVKM. This CDR3 reads CASSSGQGLDEQYF. The DNA for the CDR3 is TGTGCCAGCAGTTCCGGACAGGGTCTGGACGAGCAGTACTTC.

The chain links TRBV5-6 to TRBJ1-2, with a tentative D call TRBD1 (5 bases). V was cut by 5 bases and J by 4 bases, with 21 bases left in between. The CDR3 is 16 residues long. CDR1 and CDR2 from the germline V gene are SGHDT and YYEEEE. The CDR3 DNA sequence: TGTGCCAGCAGTTTCCCGGACCTACAGGAGGCCTATGGCTACACCTTC. Protein sequence: CASSFPDLQEAYGYTF. The full variable domain, its missing parts supplied by reference TRBV5-6 and TRBJ1-2, is DAGVTQSPTHLIKTRGQQVTLRCSPKSGHDTVSWYQQALGQGPQFIFQYYEEEERQRGNFPDRFSGHQFPNYSSELNVNALLLGDSALYLCASSFPDLQEAYGYTFGSGTRLTVV.

The chain recombines TRBV28 with TRBJ1-4; D gene uncertain. Germline V gene sequence: CDR1 MDHEN, CDR2 SYDVKM. The CDR3 totals 14 residues. V was trimmed by 5 bases and J by 5 bases, leaving 12 bases between them. The CDR3 coding sequence is TGTGCCAGCAGTCCTGCCGGCAGGAATGAAAAACTGTTTTTT. It yields the protein CASSPAGRNEKLFF.

CDR3 bases: TGTGCCAGCAGCCCCCGGGGGGCTAGTGGCTACACCTTC. Its protein product is CASSPRGASGYTF. The rearrangement links TRBV7-9 to TRBJ1-2, with D possibly matching TRBD1 (6 bases). The CDR3 extends over 13 amino acids. The germline V gene encodes CDR1 SEHNR and CDR2 FQNEAQ (reference sequence). V was shortened by 5 bases and J by 7 bases, with 14 bases between the two germline ends.

The rearrangement joins TRBV18 to TRBJ1-5, with D tentatively TRBD1 (6 bases). V was pared by 3 bases and J by 4 bases, with 13 bases between. The CDR3 contains 15 residues. CDR1 and CDR2 from the germline V gene are KGHSH and LQKENI. The CDR3 nucleotides are TGTGCCAGCTCACCCTTGGGGCAGGGGAATCAGCCCCAGCATTTT. Its translation: CASSPLGQGNQPQHF.

This rearrangement joins TRBV28 to TRBJ1-2; TRBD1 is a possible D gene (6 bases). From germline, CDR1 is MDHEN and CDR2 SYDVKM. The CDR3 is 14 residues long. The germline V and J ends were trimmed by 4 bases and 7 bases, with 16 bases remaining between them. CDR3 sequence: CASSSHGTIPGYTF. The CDR3 DNA reads TGTGCCAGCAGTTCCCACGGGACAATCCCTGGCTACACCTTC.

This rearrangement joins TRBV11-2 to TRBJ1-4, with TRBD1 matching 7 bases. Germline V gene data show CDR1 as SGHAT and CDR2 as FQNNGV. The CDR3 extends over 13 amino acids. V lost 3 bases and J lost 8; bases outside the gene matches: 3. This chain's CDR3 is CASSFGQDEKLFF. Written as DNA, the CDR3 is TGTGCCAGCAGCTTCGGACAGGACGAAAAACTGTTTTTT.

The V call is TRBV5-1, the J call TRBJ2-3; D unclear. Trimming shortened V by 3 bases and J by 10 bases, and 12 bases separated the two germline ends. CDR3 length: 12 residues. Germline CDR1 SGHRS, CDR2 YFSETQ. In DNA form, the CDR3 reads TGCGCCAGCAGCTCAGGTCCTCAGCCGCAGTATTTT. Translated, it gives CASSSGPQPQYF.

The chain combines TRBV11-2 with TRBJ2-7; a possible D gene is TRBD2 (7 bases). V lost 0 bases and J lost 1, with 10 bases in between. The CDR3 consists of 15 residues. Germline loops: CDR1 SGHAT, CDR2 FQNNGV. The chain's CDR3 is CASSLEAGASYEQYF. CDR3 DNA: TGTGCCAGCAGCTTAGAGGCGGGGGCTTCCTACGAGCAGTACTTC.

The chain carries TRBV5-1 and TRBJ1-2, with 8 nucleotides matching TRBD1. The CDR3 runs 15 residues. V lost 4 bases and J lost 6; bases outside the gene matches: 11. CDR1 SGHRS and CDR2 YFSETQ come from the germline V gene. CDR3 in DNA: TGCGCCAGCAGCGTATCCGCAGGGGGCGAAGATGGCTACACCTTC. Encoded protein: CASSVSAGGEDGYTF.

The rearrangement uses TRBV25-1 and TRBJ1-3; 7 bases agree with TRBD1. The CDR3 consists of 15 residues. V dropped 4 bases and J dropped 0; count of bases not matched to a gene: 3. Per the germline V gene, CDR1 is MGHDK and CDR2 is SYGVNS. In DNA form, the CDR3 reads TGTGCCAGCAGTGCTACAGGGGACTCTGGAAACACCATATATTTT. It yields the protein CASSATGDSGNTIYF.